These T cell receptor beta chains were read from a single sample in a study of chemoradiotherapy in HPV16-positive cancers. The method was immunoSEQ multiplex PCR; TCRdb's version includes in-frame clones alone and lacks a portion of them. The sample lists around 15,000 clones; more than 60% were seen once. Collection took place from a patient who underwent chemoradiotherapy. These receptors were collected from a human donor with HPV-associated anogenital cancer. The CDR3 runs from the conserved cysteine through the conserved F or W. D genes are given only for firm matches. Clone size appears in some rows only: once, few, many, or a class for an expanded clone.

abundance,v_gene,j_gene,d_gene,CDR3nt,CDR3aa
-,TRBV5-4,TRBJ1-6,TRBD1,TGTGCCAGCAGCCAACGAGCGACAGGGAGTAATTCACCCCTCCACTTT,CASSQRATGSNSPLHF
few,TRBV15,TRBJ1-4,TRBD1,TGTGCCACCAGCAGACCAGGGGGAAAATGGGAAAAACTGTTTTTT,CATSRPGGKWEKLFF
-,TRBV4-3,TRBJ2-7,-,TGCGCCAGCAGCCAAGATTTATCGATCCACGAGCAGTACTTC,CASSQDLSIHEQYF
large,TRBV2,TRBJ2-7,-,TGTGCCAGCAGTGAGGGGAACGCCTACGAGCAGTACTTC,CASSEGNAYEQYF
-,TRBV11-3,TRBJ1-1,-,TGTGCCAGCAGCTTAGGGGGGCAGACGAACACTGAAGCTTTCTTT,CASSLGGQTNTEAFF
-,TRBV6-1,TRBJ2-7,-,TGTGCCAGCAGTGACAGGGGCAGGGAATTCTACGAGCAGTACTTC,CASSDRGREFYEQYF
-,TRBV21-1,TRBJ2-2,-,TGTGCCAGCAGGGACAGGGTTTCCACCGGGGAGCTGTTTTTT,CASRDRVSTGELFF
-,TRBV29-1,TRBJ2-3,-,TGCAGCGTTGAACCTAGCACAGATACGCAGTATTTT,CSVEPSTDTQYF
-,TRBV30,TRBJ1-6,-,TGTGCCTGGAGTAGGACTGTCCGCTCCTATAATTCACCCCTCCACTTT,CAWSRTVRSYNSPLHF
-,TRBV5-1,TRBJ1-2,TRBD1,TGCGCCAGCAGTCAGACAGGGGTCGGCTATGGCTACACCTTC,CASSQTGVGYGYTF
-,TRBV6-1,TRBJ2-2,TRBD1,TGTGCCAGCAGTGCACTGGGACAGGGGAGGCGGACCGGGGAGCTGTTTTTT,CASSALGQGRRTGELFF
once,TRBV21-1,TRBJ1-1,-,TGTGCCAGCAGGACAGGGCTTATGAACACTGAAGCTTTCTTT,CASRTGLMNTEAFF
few,TRBV29-1,TRBJ1-2,-,TGCAGCGGCTCTCGGGGGGAGGGGTATGGCTACACCTTC,CSGSRGEGYGYTF
-,TRBV30,TRBJ1-6,-,TGTGCCTGGGGGAGGGAGAATAATTCACCCCTCCACTTT,CAWGRENNSPLHF
once,TRBV14,TRBJ1-1,TRBD1,TGTGCCAGCAGCTCCGGACAGGGGGGCACTGAAGCTTTCTTT,CASSSGQGGTEAFF
-,TRBV27,TRBJ2-1,TRBD2,TGTGCCAGCAAAGGGCTAGCGGGGGGCCAGAGCTCCTACAATGAGCAGTTCTTC,CASKGLAGGQSSYNEQFF
-,TRBV7-2,TRBJ1-1,-,TGTGCCAGCAGCTTAGACGGGGTCGGTCCAAAGGCTTTCTTT,CASSLDGVGPKAFF
-,TRBV28,TRBJ1-6,-,TGTGCCAGCAGTTTATGGCCAAGGTCACCCCTCCACTTT,CASSLWPRSPLHF
-,TRBV4-1,TRBJ2-7,-,TGCGCCAGCAGCCACCAGGGAGGTAGCGGCGAGCAGTACTTC,CASSHQGGSGEQYF
-,TRBV7-2,TRBJ2-1,TRBD1,TGTGCCAGCGGACGGGACAGGGTCAATGAGCAGTTCTTC,CASGRDRVNEQFF